Detailed here is one TCR beta chain. Its target is not known. The protocol was immunoSEQ multiplex PCR, while the TCRdb copy is restricted to in-frame clones and leaves out a portion. This sample has some 250,000 clones, with around 87% found just once. The data are from a study of cytomegalovirus exposure and HLA in healthy donors. Background on the study: A subsequent analysis stated that the 95 to 150 validation repertoires were run on the same platform as the roughly 620 first-cohort repertoires.

Study-level results: High specificity and sensitivity for cytomegalovirus status were reported for the classifier. According to a subsequent analysis, TCR clusters identified in the first cohort showed a tendency to co-occur across the roughly 120 validation repertoires.

The length of the CDR3 is 15 residues. Germline V gene data show CDR1 as LNHDA and CDR2 as SQIVND (reference sequence). V was pared by 0 bases and J by 4 bases, with 2 bases of the junction left unmatched. The study drew the donors from its roughly 120-subject validation cohort, separate from the roughly 670-subject first cohort. The receptor's source is a young woman in good health and CMV-seropositive. V gene TRBV19 combines with J gene TRBJ1-5; 8 bases match TRBD1. Sample: PBMCs. CDR3 nucleotides: TGTGCCAGTAGTATAGATCAGGGGGCTAATCAGCCCCAGCATTTT. It yields the protein CASSIDQGANQPQHF.